A single sample is the source of the 4 T cell receptor beta chains below, sequenced in a study of cytotoxic CD8 clonotypes in ibrutinib-treated CLL. Repertoires were generated with immunoSEQ multiplex PCR, while TCRdb's copy carries only in-frame clones and drops some. This table has about 160,000 clones, roughly four fifths appearing once. The source material was PBMCs, sampled after 24 months of ibrutinib treatment. Receptor source: a human donor with chronic lymphocytic leukemia.

CDR3 in amino acids: CASSRGQDLTNEKLFF. CDR3 nucleotides: TGTGCCAGCAGCCGGGGACAGGATCTAACTAATGAAAAACTGTTTTTT. The rearrangement joins TRBV5-8 to TRBJ1-4; 8 bases line up with TRBD1. J lost 1 base, V lost 4 bases, and 6 bases had no gene match. In germline, CDR1 is SGHTS, CDR2 YDEGEE. This CDR3 is built from 16 residues.

J is TRBJ1-1 and V is TRBV7-8, with D hard to call. The CDR3 extends over 16 amino acids. Per the germline V gene, CDR1 is SGHVS and CDR2 is FQNEAQ. The V and J ends lost 1 base and 0 bases respectively, with 12 bases between them. This CDR3 is CASSLEGLVMNTEAFF. The DNA of the CDR3 is TGTGCCAGCAGCTTAGAAGGTTTAGTGATGAACACTGAAGCTTTCTTT.

The gene calls are TRBV18 and TRBJ1-1; TRBD1 matches 8 bases. The CDR3 loop spans 15 amino acids. Germline trimming cut 3 bases from V and 4 bases from J; bases unmatched to any gene: 7. Germline V gives CDR1 KGHSH, CDR2 LQKENI. The CDR3 sequence is CASSPLRGHTTEAFF. Here the CDR3 DNA reads TGTGCCAGCTCACCGCTCAGGGGGCATACCACTGAAGCTTTCTTT.

V usage is TRBV5-1 and J usage is TRBJ2-3, with 8 bases matching TRBD2. With 0 bases clipped from V and 3 bases from J, the junction kept 6 bases outside the gene matches. CDR1 and CDR2 (germline): SGHRS, YFSETQ. The CDR3 is made up of 16 amino acids. The CDR3 nucleotides read TGCGCCAGCAGCTTGGTAGTTGGGACTAGAACAGATACGCAGTATTTT. Its protein product is CASSLVVGTRTDTQYF.